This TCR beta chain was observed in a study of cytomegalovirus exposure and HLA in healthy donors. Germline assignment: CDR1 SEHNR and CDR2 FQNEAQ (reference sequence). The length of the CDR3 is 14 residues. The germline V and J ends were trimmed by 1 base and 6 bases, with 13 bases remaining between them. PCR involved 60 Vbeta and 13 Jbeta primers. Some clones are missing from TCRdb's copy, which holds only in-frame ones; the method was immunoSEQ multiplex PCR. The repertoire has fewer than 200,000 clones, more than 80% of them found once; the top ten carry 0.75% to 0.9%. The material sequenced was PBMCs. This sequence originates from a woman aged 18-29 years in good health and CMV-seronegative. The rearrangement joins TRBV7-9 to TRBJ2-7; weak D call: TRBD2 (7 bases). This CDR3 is CASSLVAGAGEQYF. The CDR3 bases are TGTGCCAGCAGCTTAGTTGCGGGGGCGGGCGAGCAGTACTTC. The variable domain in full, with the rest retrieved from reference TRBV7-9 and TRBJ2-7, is DTGVSQNPRHKITKRGQNVTFRCDPISEHNRLYWYRQTLGQGPEFLTYFQNEAQLEKSRLLSDRFSAERPKGSFSTLEIQRTEQGDSAMYLCASSLVAGAGEQYFGPGTRLTVT.